The clone carrying this T cell receptor (beta chain) was found many times. Antigen: not known. Germline lookup yields CDR1 KGHSH and CDR2 LQKENI. V was clipped by 5 bases and J by 5 bases, with 10 bases between them. The CDR3 runs to 13 residues. The source of the sample is a study of T cells after posttransplantation cyclophosphamide. The study, taken as a whole, reports: Tissue-infiltrating T cells from skin or gut overlapped little with blood T cells. TRB clonality was highly associated with recipient CMV seropositivity and reactivation. Donor CD8+ memory clones often dominated recipient blood repertoires at later times.

A marrow graft followed busulfan-fludarabine conditioning, with cyclophosphamide on days +3 and +4. Generated by immunoSEQ multiplex PCR, the TCRdb table keeps only in-frame clones and is missing some. The specimen gives around 26,000 clones without singletons; the ten biggest hold about 1.8%. Sequences were derived from PBMCs, sampled after allogeneic stem cell transplant with posttransplant cyclophosphamide. The sequence was collected from a male patient aged 18 to 29 who received an allogeneic stem cell transplant from a related donor, was CMV-positive, and had no GVHD. Some T cells may be provided by the graft donor. This chain uses TRBV18 with TRBJ2-1; D uncertain. The CDR3 here is CASSNSRNNEQFF. The CDR3 nucleotides are TGTGCCAGCTCAAACAGTAGAAACAATGAGCAGTTCTTC.